This T cell receptor (beta chain) originates from a study of blood T cell repertoires in COVID-19. Study at large: Whether acute or convalescent, the COVID-19 samples came from the United States, Italy and Spain.

In this sample, this clone turned up once. V lost 3 bases and J 7 bases, leaving 10 bases between the germline ends. The CDR3 loop spans 13 amino acids. Looked up from germline, CDR1 is LNHDA and CDR2 is SQIVND (reference sequence). Authors' methods: Scientists estimated how many nucleated cells there were by amplifying reference gene primers. Here immunoSEQ multiplex PCR was the method, and the copy in TCRdb shows in-frame clones only, minus some. V and J calls and clone size are those listed in that table; D and trimming were worked out from the DNA. The sample has under 350,000 clones, 80% to 90% seen once; the top ten hold 4% to 5%. All enrollees were roughly 18 to 89 years old and from approximately 24 US areas. Clinical histories supplied by participants themselves formed the basis of cohort assignment.

The receptor was isolated from a woman aged 35 to 49 with acute COVID-19. The chain has TRBV19 and TRBJ2-4; maybe TRBD1 (5 bases). The sequenced material came from PBMCs or T cells enriched from blood (not recorded which). CDR3 coding DNA: TGTGCCAGTAGTATGCAGACAGTTAACATTCAGTACTTC. It translates to CASSMQTVNIQYF.